This TCR beta chain came from a study of cytomegalovirus exposure and HLA in healthy donors. The overall study: Early released data had roughly 81 million unique TCRs, all coming from HLA-typed donors. General study results and limits: The authors later linked a missense DCLRE1C variant to TCR beta V- and J-gene trimming.

The primer mix had 60 Vbeta and 13 Jbeta primers. Sequenced by immunoSEQ multiplex PCR; TCRdb stores in-frame clones only, minus some. The sample gives 150,000 to 200,000 clones, over 80% of which show up once; more than 1.5% is in the top ten. This CDR3 has 15 residues. Trimming took off 4 bases at V and 4 bases at J, with 16 bases between the two ends. Germline values: CDR1 LNHDA, CDR2 SQIVND (reference sequence). Remarks on this clone: Its antigen remains unidentified.

Sequencing was done on a sample of PBMCs. This sequence joins TRBV19 and TRBJ1-2; TRBD1 is a possible D gene (6 bases). The receptor was isolated from a woman between 18 and 30 years old in good health and CMV-seronegative. For the CDR3, the DNA is TGTGCCAGTAGTACCAACCAGGGACACAGCTATGGCTACACCTTC. As protein: CASSTNQGHSYGYTF.